These 14 T cell receptor beta chains were all obtained from the same sample, sequenced in a study of blood T cells in healthy people across ages. The authors ran a second PCR of 7 to 11 cycles using a sample-barcoded 5' primer and a J-beta primer mix. TCRdb analysed the 5' RACE reads with MiXCR anew, one entry per CDR3 protein. The data show 1.5 million to 2 million distinct CDR3 sequences, with 28% seen just once and 6.5% to 8.5% held by the top ten. The sequenced material came from blood. The receptors shown here come from a woman aged 30 to 39 in good health.

This clonotype was seen only a few times. V gene TRBV21-1 combines with J gene TRBJ2-1; TRBD1, the table's D call, was not compared with the DNA. TRBV21-1 is a listed pseudogene. The CDR3 runs 16 residues. The CDR3 DNA is TGTGCCAGCAGCAAAAGTGGGACAGGCTCCTACAATGAGCAGTTCTTC. It translates to CASSKSGTGSYNEQFF.

Only a few counts were recorded for this clonotype. The chain links TRBV7-2 to TRBJ2-7; 9 positions agree with TRBD2. The trim removed 3 bases at V and 4 bases at J, leaving 7 bases unmatched. Germline loops: CDR1 SGHTA, CDR2 FQGNSA. The CDR3 spans 15 residues. CDR3 bases: TGTGCCAGCAGCTTCGCGGCTAGCGGGAAGTACGAGCAGTACTTC. Protein product: CASSFAASGKYEQYF.

This clonotype has just one count. Its ends do not fully match the called genes, so a read error is possible. The CDR3 DNA reads TGTGTCAGCAGCGTAAACAGGGCCGCAGGCTATGGCTACACCTTC. This codes for CVSSVNRAAGYGYTF. The chain joins TRBV13 to TRBJ1-2; a weak D match, TRBD1 (6 bases). Germline CDR1 is PRHDT and CDR2 is FYEKMQ (reference sequence). This CDR3 comprises 15 residues.

This clonotype was counted only a few times. V gene TRBV24-1 combines with J gene TRBJ2-3; TRBD1 matches at 10 bases. V trimming: 5 bases; J trimming: 4 bases; junction bases outside the gene matches: 2. The CDR3 loop spans 14 amino acids. From germline, CDR1 is KGHDR and CDR2 SFDVKD. The CDR3 sequence: CATSAGTGADTQYF. The CDR3 DNA follows: TGTGCCACCAGTGCGGGGACAGGGGCAGATACGCAGTATTTT.

The CDR3 reads CASSEFPPGQREGQYF. CDR3 nucleotides: TGTGCCAGCAGCGAGTTCCCTCCGGGACAGCGGGAGGGACAGTACTTC. The chain combines TRBV9 with TRBJ2-5; 10 bases agree with TRBD2. V trimming: 3 bases; J trimming: 11 bases; junction bases outside the gene matches: 16. CDR1 and CDR2 from the germline V gene are SGDLS and YYNGEE. The CDR3 is made up of 16 amino acids.

The J gene is TRBJ2-1, the V gene TRBV5-4; D might be TRBD1 (5 bases). Germline V gene data show CDR1 as SGHNT and CDR2 as YYREEE (reference sequence). The CDR3 has 15 amino acids. Trimming pared 0 bases from V and 9 bases from J, leaving 16 bases between. The CDR3 protein is CASSLDPRVGGEQFF. CDR3 coding DNA: TGTGCCAGCAGCTTGGACCCCAGGGTAGGTGGTGAGCAGTTCTTC.

This chain links TRBV27 with TRBJ2-6; D remains ambiguous. Germline CDR1 reads MNHEY; CDR2 reads SMNVEV (reference sequence). CDR3 length: 16 residues. V was shortened by 5 bases and J by 7 bases, with 18 bases between the two germline ends. The CDR3, as DNA: TGTGCCAGCAGTCGCCTTGGCCGGCCTTCAGCCAACGTCCTGACTTTC. Protein product: CASSRLGRPSANVLTF.

The V call is TRBV9, the J call TRBJ2-1; D not certain. The V end was cut by 0 bases, the J end by 2 bases, with 9 bases between. CDR3 length: 15 amino acids. The germline CDR1 and CDR2 sequences are SGDLS and YYNGEE. The CDR3 spells CASSVEVGPYNEQFF. The CDR3 nucleotides read TGTGCCAGCAGCGTAGAGGTTGGGCCCTACAATGAGCAGTTCTTC.

This clonotype appeared a few times. This chain joins TRBV12-3 or TRBV12-4 and TRBJ2-4, with 8 bases identical to TRBD2. V was clipped by 3 bases and J by 6 bases; unmatched bases: 7. This CDR3 is 15 amino acids long. CDR3 amino acids: CASSFAGAGGNIQYF. The DNA of the CDR3 is TGTGCCAGCAGTTTCGCGGGGGCGGGGGGAAACATTCAGTACTTC.

Note on this clonotype: It may be a read error: a sequence one base away is much more abundant. This chain joins TRBV5-1 and TRBJ2-4, with 10 positions matching TRBD1. After removal of 4 bases from V and 13 bases from J, the junction contained 14 bases not matched to a gene. The CDR3 covers 15 residues. In germline, CDR1 is SGHRS, CDR2 YFSETQ. This chain's CDR3 is CASSIGSDRGNEQYF. The CDR3 nucleotides are TGCGCCAGCAGCATAGGATCGGACAGGGGGAATGAGCAGTACTTC. The entire variable domain, with the rest obtained from reference TRBV5-1 and TRBJ2-4, is as follows: KAGVTQTPRYLIKTRGQQVTLSCSPISGHRSVSWYQQTPGQGLQFLFEYFSETQRNKGNFPGRFSGRQFSNSRSEMNVSTLELGDSALYLCASSIGSDRGNEQYFGAGTRLSVL.

This sequence joins TRBV29-1 and TRBJ1-5; unclear D gene. Trimming took off 1 base at V and 8 bases at J, with 9 bases between the two ends. CDR3 size: 12 residues. Germline V gene sequence: CDR1 SQVTM, CDR2 ANQGSEA. The chain's CDR3 is CSVEAAGEPQHF. The CDR3, as DNA: TGCAGCGTTGAAGCGGCTGGGGAGCCCCAGCATTTT.

On this clonotype itself: Germline and junction disagree at one end, which may indicate a read error. CDR3 sequence reads: CSSSLNEQFF. The CDR3 DNA reads TGTTCCAGCAGCTTAAATGAGCAGTTCTTC. The V call is TRBV7-9, the J call TRBJ2-1; D remains unclear. Per the germline V gene, CDR1 is SEHNR and CDR2 is FQNEAQ (reference sequence). This CDR3 comprises 10 residues.

This clonotype has just a few counts. The chain carries TRBV28 and TRBJ2-5; 8 positions agree with TRBD2. Germline loops: CDR1 MDHEN, CDR2 SYDVKM. The CDR3 has 15 residues. J was trimmed by 3 bases and V by 5 bases; bases with no gene match: 8. This chain's CDR3 is CASSTSGGLKETQYF. The DNA for the CDR3 is TGTGCCAGCAGTACAAGCGGGGGACTAAAAGAGACCCAGTACTTC.

As concerns this clonotype: One end of the junction does not line up with germline, which may come from a read error. The V call is TRBV3-1, the J call TRBJ2-2, with 7 bases fitting TRBD2. There are 15 residues in the CDR3. From germline, CDR1 is LGHDT and CDR2 YNNKEL (reference sequence). The CDR3 loop is CASSPSGLNTGERFF. CDR3 coding DNA: TGTGCCAGCAGCCCTAGCGGCCTGAACACCGGGGAGCGGTTTTTT.